These 6 T cell receptor beta chains were all obtained from the same sample, sequenced in a study of PD-1 blockade in classical Hodgkin lymphoma. Time point in this sample: cycle 4 day 1 (C4D1), after five to seven weeks of nivolumab. Relapse was seen in all patients after autologous stem cell transplantation, and brentuximab vedotin exposure was variable. Clones were read by immunoSEQ multiplex PCR, and TCRdb kept only the in-frame ones, dropping some. The table has around 60,000 clones, approximately 90% seen once. The material was peripheral blood mononuclear cells (PBMCs), obtained before the fourth cycle of nivolumab. The receptors originated from a human donor with classical Hodgkin lymphoma.

The genes are TRBV7-8 and TRBJ1-5; 7 bases are a match to TRBD1. Germline V gene data show CDR1 as SGHVS and CDR2 as FQNEAQ. Losses at the gene ends were 1 base for V and 6 bases for J; bases not matched to a gene: 6. The CDR3 is 15 residues long. The CDR3 DNA reads TGTGCCAGCAGCTTAGGGGCAGGGGGACTTCAGCCCCAGCATTTT. Its protein product is CASSLGAGGLQPQHF. The whole variable domain, filled in from reference TRBV7-8 and TRBJ1-5, reads GAGVSQSPRYKVAKRGQDVALRCDPISGHVSLFWYQQALGQGPEFLTYFQNEAQLDKSGLPSDRFFAERPEGSVSTLKIQRTQQEDSAVYLCASSLGAGGLQPQHFGDGTRLSIL.

This clone was observed a handful of times. This chain uses TRBV5-1 with TRBJ1-1; a weak D match, TRBD1 (5 bases). The V end lost 4 bases, the J end lost 2 bases, and 15 bases lay between the germline ends. This CDR3 region has 15 residues. Germline lookup yields CDR1 SGHRS and CDR2 YFSETQ. The CDR3 DNA reads as TGCGCCAGCAGCCAGGTATCGGGGGTTAACACTGAAGCTTTCTTT. This translates into CASSQVSGVNTEAFF.

J is TRBJ1-1 and V is TRBV5-1, with D possibly matching TRBD1 (6 bases). This CDR3 has 14 amino acids. V lost 0 bases and J lost 4, with 10 bases in between. Germline-derived CDR1 and CDR2 are SGHRS and YFSETQ. The CDR3 DNA is TGCGCCAGCAGCTTGGCGGGGGCGAGCACTGAAGCTTTCTTT. Its protein is CASSLAGASTEAFF.

This clone has just one count. The sample has other DNA sequences that encode this CDR3 too. The rearrangement links TRBV5-1 to TRBJ1-1; D remains unclear. V shed 0 bases and J shed 0 bases, with 6 bases lying between them. Per the germline V gene, CDR1 is SGHRS and CDR2 is YFSETQ. The CDR3 is 14 residues long. CDR3 DNA sequence: TGCGCCAGCAGCTTGGGGGCAGTGAACACTGAAGCTTTCTTT. Translated, it gives CASSLGAVNTEAFF.

The rearrangement uses TRBV5-4 and TRBJ2-7, with TRBD1 matching 7 bases. The V gene end was trimmed by 4 bases and the J gene end by 7 bases; junction bases not matched to a gene: 8. This CDR3 has 13 amino acids. CDR1 SGHNT and CDR2 YYREEE come from the germline V gene (reference sequence). In DNA, the CDR3 is TGTGCCAGCAGCGAGACAGGGTGGCGGGAGCAGTACTTC. This codes for CASSETGWREQYF.

The rearrangement uses TRBV7-9 and TRBJ2-7; 10 bases match TRBD1. CDR1 and CDR2 (germline): SEHNR, FQNEAQ (reference sequence). This CDR3 contains 16 residues. Trimming removed 0 bases from V and 1 base from J; junction bases left unmatched: 3. CDR3 in amino acids: CASSLAGTGESYEQYF. CDR3 DNA sequence: TGTGCCAGCAGCTTAGCCGGGACAGGGGAGTCCTACGAGCAGTACTTC.